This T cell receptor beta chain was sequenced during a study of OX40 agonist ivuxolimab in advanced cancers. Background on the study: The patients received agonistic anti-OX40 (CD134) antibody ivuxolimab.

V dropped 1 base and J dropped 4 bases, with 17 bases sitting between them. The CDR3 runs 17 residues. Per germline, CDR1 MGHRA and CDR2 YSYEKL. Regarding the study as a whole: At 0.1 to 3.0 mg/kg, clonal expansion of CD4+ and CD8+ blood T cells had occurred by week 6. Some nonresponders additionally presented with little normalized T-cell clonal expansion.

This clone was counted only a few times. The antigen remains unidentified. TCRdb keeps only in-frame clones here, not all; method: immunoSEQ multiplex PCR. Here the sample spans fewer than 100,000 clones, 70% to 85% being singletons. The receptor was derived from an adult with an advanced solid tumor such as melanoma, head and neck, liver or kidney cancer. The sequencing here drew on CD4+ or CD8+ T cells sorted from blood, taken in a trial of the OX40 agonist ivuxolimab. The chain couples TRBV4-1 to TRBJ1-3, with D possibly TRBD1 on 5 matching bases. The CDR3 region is CASSQVRSGGKGNTIYF. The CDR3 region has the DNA TGCGCCAGCAGCCAAGTAAGGAGCGGGGGTAAAGGAAACACCATATATTTT.